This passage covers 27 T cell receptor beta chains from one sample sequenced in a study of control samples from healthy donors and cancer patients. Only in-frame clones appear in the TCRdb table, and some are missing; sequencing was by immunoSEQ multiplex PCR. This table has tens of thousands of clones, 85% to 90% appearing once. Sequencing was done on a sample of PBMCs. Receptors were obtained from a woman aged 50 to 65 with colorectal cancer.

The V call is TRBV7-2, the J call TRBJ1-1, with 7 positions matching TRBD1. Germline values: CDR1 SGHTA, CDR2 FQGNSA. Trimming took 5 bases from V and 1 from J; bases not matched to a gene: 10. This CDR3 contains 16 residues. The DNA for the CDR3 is TGTGCCAGCAGCGCCCGTGGGGCAGGGGGGAACACTGAAGCTTTCTTT. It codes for CASSARGAGGNTEAFF.

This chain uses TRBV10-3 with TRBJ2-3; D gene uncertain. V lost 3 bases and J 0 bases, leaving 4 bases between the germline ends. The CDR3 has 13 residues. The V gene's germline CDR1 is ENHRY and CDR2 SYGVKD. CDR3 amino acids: CAISEVSTDTQYF. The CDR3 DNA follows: TGTGCCATCAGTGAAGTTAGCACAGATACGCAGTATTTT.

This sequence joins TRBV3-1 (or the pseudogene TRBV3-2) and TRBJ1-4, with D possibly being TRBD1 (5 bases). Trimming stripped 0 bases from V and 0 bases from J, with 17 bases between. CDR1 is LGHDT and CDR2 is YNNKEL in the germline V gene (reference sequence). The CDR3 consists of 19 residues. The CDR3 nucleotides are TGTGCCAGCAGCCAAGATCGAAGGGGCCGACAGACAACTAATGAAAAACTGTTTTTT. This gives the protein CASSQDRRGRQTTNEKLFF.

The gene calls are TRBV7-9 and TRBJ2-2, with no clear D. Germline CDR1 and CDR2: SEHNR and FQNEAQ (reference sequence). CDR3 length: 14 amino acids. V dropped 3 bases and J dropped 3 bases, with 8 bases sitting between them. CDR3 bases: TGTGCCAGCAGCTTGGGCAGCGACACCGGGGAGCTGTTTTTT. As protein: CASSLGSDTGELFF.

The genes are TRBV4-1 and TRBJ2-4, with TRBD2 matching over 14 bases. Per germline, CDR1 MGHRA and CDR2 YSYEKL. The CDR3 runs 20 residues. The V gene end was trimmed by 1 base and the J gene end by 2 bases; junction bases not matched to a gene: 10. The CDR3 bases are TGCGCCAGCAGCCAAGTGAAGACTAGCGGGGGGGCCGGGTCCAAAAACATTCAGTACTTC. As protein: CASSQVKTSGGAGSKNIQYF.

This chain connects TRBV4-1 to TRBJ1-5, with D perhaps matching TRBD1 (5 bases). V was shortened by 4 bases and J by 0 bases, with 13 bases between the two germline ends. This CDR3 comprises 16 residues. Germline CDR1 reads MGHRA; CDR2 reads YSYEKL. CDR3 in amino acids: CASSLRDGYSNQPQHF. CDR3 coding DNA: TGCGCCAGCAGCCTCCGGGACGGTTATAGCAATCAGCCCCAGCATTTT.

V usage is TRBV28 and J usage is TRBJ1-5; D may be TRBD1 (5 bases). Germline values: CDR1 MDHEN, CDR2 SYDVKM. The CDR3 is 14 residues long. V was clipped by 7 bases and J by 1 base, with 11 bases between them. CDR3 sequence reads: CASTPGGSNQPQHF. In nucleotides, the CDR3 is TGTGCCAGCACCCCGGGGGGGAGCAATCAGCCCCAGCATTTT.

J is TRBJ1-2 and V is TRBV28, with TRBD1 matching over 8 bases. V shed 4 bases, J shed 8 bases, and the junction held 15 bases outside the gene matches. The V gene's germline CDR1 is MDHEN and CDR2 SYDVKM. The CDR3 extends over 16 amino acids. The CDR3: CASSSYVRQGADGYTF. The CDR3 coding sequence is TGTGCCAGCAGTTCTTATGTCAGGCAGGGGGCGGACGGCTACACCTTC.

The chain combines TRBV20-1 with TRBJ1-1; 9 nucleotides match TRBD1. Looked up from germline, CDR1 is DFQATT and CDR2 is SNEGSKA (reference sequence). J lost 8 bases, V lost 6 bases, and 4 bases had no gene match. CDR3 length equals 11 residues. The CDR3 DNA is TGCAGTGCCCCCGACAGGGGGGAAGCTTTCTTT. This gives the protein CSAPDRGEAFF.

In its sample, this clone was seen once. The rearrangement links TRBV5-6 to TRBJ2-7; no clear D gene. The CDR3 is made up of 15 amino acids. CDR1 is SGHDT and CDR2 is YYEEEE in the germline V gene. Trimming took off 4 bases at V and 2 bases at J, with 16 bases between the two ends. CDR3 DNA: TGTGCCAGCAGCCATATCCGTGGAGTCACCTACGAGCAGTACGTC. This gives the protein CASSHIRGVTYEQYV.

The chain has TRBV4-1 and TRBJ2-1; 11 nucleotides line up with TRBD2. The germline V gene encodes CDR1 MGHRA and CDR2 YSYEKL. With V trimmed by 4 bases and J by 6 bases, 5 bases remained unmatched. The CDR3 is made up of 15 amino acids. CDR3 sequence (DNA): TGCGCCAGCAGCCGAACTAGCGGGGGCCCCAATGAGCAGTTCTTC. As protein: CASSRTSGGPNEQFF.

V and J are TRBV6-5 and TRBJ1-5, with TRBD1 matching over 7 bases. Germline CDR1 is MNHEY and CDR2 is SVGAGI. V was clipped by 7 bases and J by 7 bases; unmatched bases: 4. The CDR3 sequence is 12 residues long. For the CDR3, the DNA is TGTGCCAGCAAACGAGGGGGCCAGCCCCAGCATTTT. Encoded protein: CASKRGGQPQHF.

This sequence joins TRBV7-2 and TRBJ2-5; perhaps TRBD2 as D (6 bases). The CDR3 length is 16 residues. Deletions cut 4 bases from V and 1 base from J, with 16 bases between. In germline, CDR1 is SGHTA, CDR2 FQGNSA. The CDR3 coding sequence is TGTGCCAGCAGCTCTAGATCTCGGGGGATCCAAGAGACCCAGTACTTC. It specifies CASSSRSRGIQETQYF.

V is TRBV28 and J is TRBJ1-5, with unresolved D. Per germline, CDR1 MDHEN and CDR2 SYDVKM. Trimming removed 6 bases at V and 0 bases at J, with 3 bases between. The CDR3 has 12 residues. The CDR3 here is CASRFSNQPQHF. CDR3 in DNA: TGTGCCAGCAGATTTAGCAATCAGCCCCAGCATTTT.

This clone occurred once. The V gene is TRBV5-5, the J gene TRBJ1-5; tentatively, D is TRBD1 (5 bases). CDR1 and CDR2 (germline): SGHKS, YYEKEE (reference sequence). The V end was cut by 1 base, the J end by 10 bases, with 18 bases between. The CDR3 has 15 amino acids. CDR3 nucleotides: TGTGCCAGCAGCTTGTCGGTGGACACCAATGGTCCCCAGCATTTT. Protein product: CASSLSVDTNGPQHF.

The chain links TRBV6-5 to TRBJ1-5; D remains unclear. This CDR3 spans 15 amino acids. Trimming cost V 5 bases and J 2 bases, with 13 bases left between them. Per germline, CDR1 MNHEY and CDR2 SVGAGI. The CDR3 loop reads CASSLDVVRNQPQHF. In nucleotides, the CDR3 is TGTGCCAGCAGTCTGGATGTTGTGCGCAATCAGCCCCAGCATTTT.

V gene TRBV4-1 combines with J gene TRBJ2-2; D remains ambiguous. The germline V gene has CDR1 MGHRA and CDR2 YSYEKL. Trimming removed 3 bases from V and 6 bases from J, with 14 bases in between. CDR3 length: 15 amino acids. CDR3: CASSQTHPSAGELFF. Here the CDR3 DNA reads TGCGCCAGCAGCCAGACCCACCCGAGCGCCGGGGAGCTGTTTTTT.

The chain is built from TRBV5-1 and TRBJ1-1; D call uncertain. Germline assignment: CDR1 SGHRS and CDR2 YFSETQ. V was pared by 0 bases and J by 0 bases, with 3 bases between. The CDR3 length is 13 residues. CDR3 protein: CASSLAVNTEAFF. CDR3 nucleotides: TGCGCCAGCAGCTTGGCAGTGAACACTGAAGCTTTCTTT.

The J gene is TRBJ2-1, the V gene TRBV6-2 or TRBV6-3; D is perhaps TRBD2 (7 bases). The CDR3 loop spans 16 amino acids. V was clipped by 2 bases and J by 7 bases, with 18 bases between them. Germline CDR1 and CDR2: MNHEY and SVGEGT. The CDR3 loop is CASSYPTGGMWNEQFF. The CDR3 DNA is TGTGCCAGCAGTTACCCGACGGGGGGCATGTGGAATGAGCAGTTCTTC.

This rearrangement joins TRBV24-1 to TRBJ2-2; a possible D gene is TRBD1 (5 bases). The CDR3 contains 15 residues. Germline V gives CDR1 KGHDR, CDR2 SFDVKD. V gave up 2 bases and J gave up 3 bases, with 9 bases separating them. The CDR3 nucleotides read TGTGCCACCAGTGATTCAGGGTGGGACACCGGGGAGCTGTTTTTT. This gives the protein CATSDSGWDTGELFF.

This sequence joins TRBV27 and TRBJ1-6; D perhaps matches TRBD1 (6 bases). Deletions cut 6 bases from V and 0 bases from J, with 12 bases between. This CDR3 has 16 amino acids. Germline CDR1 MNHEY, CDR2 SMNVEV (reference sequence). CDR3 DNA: TGTGCCAGCAGGGGGAACAGGGACTCCTATAATTCACCCCTCCACTTT. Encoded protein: CASRGNRDSYNSPLHF.

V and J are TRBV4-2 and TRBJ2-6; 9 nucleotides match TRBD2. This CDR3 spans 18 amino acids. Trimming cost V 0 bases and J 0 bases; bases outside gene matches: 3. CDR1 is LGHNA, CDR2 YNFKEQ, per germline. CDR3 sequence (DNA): TGTGCCAGCAGCCAAGAAGCGGGGGGATACTCTGGGGCCAACGTCCTGACTTTC. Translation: CASSQEAGGYSGANVLTF.

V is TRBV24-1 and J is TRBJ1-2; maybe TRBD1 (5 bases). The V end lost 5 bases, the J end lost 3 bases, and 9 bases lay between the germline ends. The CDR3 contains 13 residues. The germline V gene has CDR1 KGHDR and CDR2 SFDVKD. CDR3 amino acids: CATSGMGDYGYTF. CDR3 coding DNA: TGTGCCACCAGTGGAATGGGGGACTATGGCTACACCTTC.

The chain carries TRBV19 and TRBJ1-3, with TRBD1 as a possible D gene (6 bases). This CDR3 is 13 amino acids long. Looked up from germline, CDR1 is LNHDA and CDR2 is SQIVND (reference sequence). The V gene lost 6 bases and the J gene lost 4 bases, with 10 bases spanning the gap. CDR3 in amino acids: CASSRDIGNTIYF. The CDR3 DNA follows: TGTGCCAGTAGCCGGGACATAGGAAACACCATATATTTT.

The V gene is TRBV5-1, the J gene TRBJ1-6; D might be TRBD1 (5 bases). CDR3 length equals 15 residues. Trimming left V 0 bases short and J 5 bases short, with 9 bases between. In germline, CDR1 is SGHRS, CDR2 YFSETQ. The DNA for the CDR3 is TGCGCCAGCAGCTTGGCCGGGGGGAATAATTCACCCCTCCACTTT. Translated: CASSLAGGNNSPLHF.

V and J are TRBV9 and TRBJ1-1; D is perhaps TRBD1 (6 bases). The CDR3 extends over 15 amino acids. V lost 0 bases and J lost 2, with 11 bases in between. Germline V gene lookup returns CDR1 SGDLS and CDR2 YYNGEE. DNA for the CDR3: TGTGCCAGCAGCGTAGTAGGACAGATAAACACTGAAGCTTTCTTT. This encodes CASSVVGQINTEAFF.

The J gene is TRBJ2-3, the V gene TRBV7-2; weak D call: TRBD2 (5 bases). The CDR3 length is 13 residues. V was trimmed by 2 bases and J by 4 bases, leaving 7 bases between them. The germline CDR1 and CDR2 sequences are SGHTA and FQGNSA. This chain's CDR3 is CASSLRGSDTQYF. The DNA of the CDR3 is TGTGCCAGCAGCTTACGGGGATCAGATACGCAGTATTTT. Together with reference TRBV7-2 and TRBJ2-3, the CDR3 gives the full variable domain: GAGVSQSPSNKVTEKGKDVELRCDPISGHTALYWYRQSLGQGLEFLIYFQGNSAPDKSGLPSDRFSAERTGGSVSTLTIQRTQQEDSAVYLCASSLRGSDTQYFGPGTRLTVL.